This T cell receptor (beta chain) appears in the sequencing data of a study of T cell responses to AZD1222 COVID-19 vaccine. Study-wide results and caveats: Repertoire collection took place solely once the T cell response had peaked. Vaccine-associated CD4 TCRs spanned spike, dominant at 160-218 and 743-854.

The V end lost 3 bases, the J end lost 10 bases, and 10 bases lay between the germline ends. CDR1 MDHEN and CDR2 SYDVKM come from the germline V gene. The CDR3 is made up of 12 amino acids. Assay: immunoSEQ multiplex PCR; the TCRdb copy retains only in-frame clones and omits some. The repertoire holds about 180,000 clones, with 75% to 90% as singletons. As concerns this clone: Its antigen is still unknown.

The sequence came from an adult who received the MenACWY meningococcal vaccine as a control. The material was peripheral blood, obtained 28 days after the second dose of the MenACWY control vaccine. V and J are TRBV28 and TRBJ2-1; no reliable D call. In DNA, the CDR3 is TGTGCCAGCAGTTTTTTAGTTTCGGAGCAGTTCTTC. It specifies CASSFLVSEQFF.